The rows below give T cell receptor beta chains drawn from one sample of a study of shared clonotypes between healthy human individuals. Measured with immunoSEQ multiplex PCR; TCRdb has only the in-frame clones, and not every one. The table records millions of clones, 90% to 95% of them present only once. The source material was naive CD4+ T cells sorted from blood. Every receptor here comes from a man aged 18 to 29 in good health. Each CDR3 is given with its conserved first and last residue. The order of the fields is CDR3 DNA, CDR3 protein, V gene, clone size, D gene, J gene. D genes are given only for firm matches. Size is omitted from some rows. Given values are once, few, many or a class for expanded clones.

TGTGCCAGCAGTTACCGACAGGGCGGTACGGGAAACACCATATATTTT	CASSYRQGGTGNTIYF	TRBV6-5	-	TRBD1	TRBJ1-3
TGTGCCAGCAGCGTAGCGCGGGAGCCCACCTACGAGCAGTACTTC	CASSVAREPTYEQYF	TRBV9	once	TRBD2	TRBJ2-7
TGTGCCAGCAGTTCGGGCTGGGGTGAAAAACTGTTTTTT	CASSSGWGEKLFF	TRBV27	-	-	TRBJ1-4
TGCAGCGTTGAAGGTTCTCGGACAGGGATGACTGAAGCTTTCTTT	CSVEGSRTGMTEAFF	TRBV29-1	once	TRBD1	TRBJ1-1
TGTGCCAGCAGTGAAGAGTCTGGCAGCAATCAGCCCCAGCATTTT	CASSEESGSNQPQHF	TRBV2	-	-	TRBJ1-5
TGTGCCAGCGGACGGACAGGGGGCGTTATCACTCAGCCCCAGCATTTT	CASGRTGGVITQPQHF	TRBV28	-	TRBD1	TRBJ1-5
TGTGCCAGCAGCCCCGGGTGGGGGAACCAAGAGACCCAGTACTTC	CASSPGWGNQETQYF	TRBV5-4	-	-	TRBJ2-5
TGTGCCAGCAGCTTAGGGACGGGACAGAGAAATCAGCCCCAGCATTTT	CASSLGTGQRNQPQHF	TRBV11-2	-	TRBD1	TRBJ1-5
TGTGCCAGCAGCTTAGGGCAAAAAGGGGGCGATGAGCAGTTCTTC	CASSLGQKGGDEQFF	TRBV11-3	-	TRBD1	TRBJ2-1
TGTGCCAGCAAGTATGGCACCGGGGAGCTGTTTTTT	CASKYGTGELFF	TRBV28	-	-	TRBJ2-2
TGTGCCAGCAGCCCCAATTGGGACAGCGGGGAGCTGTTTTTT	CASSPNWDSGELFF	TRBV5-4	-	TRBD1	TRBJ2-2
TGTGCCAGCAGTCTGGGACAGGACTTGAACACTGAAGCTTTCTTT	CASSLGQDLNTEAFF	TRBV6-5	-	TRBD1	TRBJ1-1
TGTGCCAGCAGTGATAGGGGGACAGGAGGGGAGACCCAGTACTTC	CASSDRGTGGETQYF	TRBV2	-	TRBD1	TRBJ2-5
TGTGCCAGCAGCCGACAGGGCAGGGGGCTAAATCAGCCCCAGCATTTT	CASSRQGRGLNQPQHF	TRBV6-6	-	TRBD1	TRBJ1-5
TGTGCCAGCAGCGTAGACGTAGATAACACCGGGGAGCTGTTTTTT	CASSVDVDNTGELFF	TRBV9	-	-	TRBJ2-2
TGTGCCAGCAGTTTTTCAACAGGGGGGTCCTATGGCTACACCTTC	CASSFSTGGSYGYTF	TRBV28	-	TRBD1	TRBJ1-2
TGTGCCAGCAGCTTAGAACAGGGTGCAACTAATGAAAAACTGTTTTTT	CASSLEQGATNEKLFF	TRBV7-8	-	-	TRBJ1-4
TGTGCCAGCAGTGAAGCTCTAAAGGCCGGGCAGTACTTC	CASSEALKAGQYF	TRBV6-1	-	-	TRBJ2-7
TGTGCCAGCAGTGCCAGCCGGACTAGCGGGGCCGAGACGCAGTATTTT	CASSASRTSGAETQYF	TRBV27	-	TRBD2	TRBJ2-3
TGCGCCAGCAGGATTAGCGGGAGCGATGAGCAGTTCTTC	CASRISGSDEQFF	TRBV10-2	-	TRBD2	TRBJ2-1
TGTGCCAGCAGTGAACAGGACACAGATACGCAGTATTTT	CASSEQDTDTQYF	TRBV5-4	once	-	TRBJ2-3
TGTGCCAGCAGTTACTGGCGGGGGACTGAAGCTTTCTTT	CASSYWRGTEAFF	TRBV6-5	-	-	TRBJ1-1
TGTGCCAGCAGCCCGGGACAGGGGCTCTCTATAGAAGCTTTCTTT	CASSPGQGLSIEAFF	TRBV7-9	-	TRBD1	TRBJ1-1
TGCGCCAGCAGCCCTACCGGGGGCAACACCGGGGAGCTGTTTTTT	CASSPTGGNTGELFF	TRBV10-1	-	-	TRBJ2-2
TGTGCCAGCAGTTACGGTAGCGGGAGGGCTGGTAAGACCCAGTACTTC	CASSYGSGRAGKTQYF	TRBV6-5	-	TRBD2	TRBJ2-5
TGTGCCAGCAGCTTGAGTACAGGGGGCACGGCGGTGACTGAAGCTTTCTTT	CASSLSTGGTAVTEAFF	TRBV5-6	-	TRBD1	TRBJ1-1
TGTGCCAGCAGTTACGGGGGACTTTACGAGCAGTACTTC	CASSYGGLYEQYF	TRBV6-5	-	-	TRBJ2-7
TGTGCCAGCAGTCTCCCCACGGGGAAAACGAACACTGAAGCTTTCTTT	CASSLPTGKTNTEAFF	TRBV6-6	-	-	TRBJ1-1
TGCAGCGCTTCCCGGACTAGCGGATACGAGCAGTACTTC	CSASRTSGYEQYF	TRBV29-1	many	TRBD2	TRBJ2-7